This note documents a single T cell receptor (beta chain) sequence. What it binds is not known. PCR involved 60 Vbeta and 13 Jbeta primers. Assay: immunoSEQ multiplex PCR; the TCRdb copy retains only in-frame clones and omits some. The sample lists 110,000 to 150,000 clones, roughly 77% occurring once. The data were obtained in a study of cytomegalovirus exposure and HLA in healthy donors. Overall study findings and caveats: The study designated 150 to 200 TCR beta chains cytomegalovirus-associated. Follow-up analysis seemed to connect common viral pathogens with several of the most significant clusters identified. The authors confirmed in vitro that a few CMV-associated chains were specific for CMV antigens.

Sample: PBMCs. The clonotype was recovered from a woman in her twenties or thirties in good health and CMV-seronegative.

This CDR3 is CASSGLASGELFF. The CDR3 coding sequence is TGTGCCAGCAGTGGACTAGCGTCCGGGGAGCTGTTTTTT. The chain combines TRBV6-6 with TRBJ2-2; 9 bases map to TRBD2. Germline values: CDR1 MNHNY, CDR2 SVGAGI (reference sequence). The CDR3 is 13 residues long. Trimming cost V 5 bases and J 6 bases; bases outside gene matches: 1.